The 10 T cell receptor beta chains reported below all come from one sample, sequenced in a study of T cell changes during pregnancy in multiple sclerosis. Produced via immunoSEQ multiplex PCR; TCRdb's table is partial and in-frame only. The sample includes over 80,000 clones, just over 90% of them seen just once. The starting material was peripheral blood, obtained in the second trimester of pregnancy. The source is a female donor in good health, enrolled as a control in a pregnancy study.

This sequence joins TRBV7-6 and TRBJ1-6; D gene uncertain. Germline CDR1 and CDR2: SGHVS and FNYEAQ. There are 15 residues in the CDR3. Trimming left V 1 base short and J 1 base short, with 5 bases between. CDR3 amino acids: CASSLDQSYNSPLHF. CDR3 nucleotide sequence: TGTGCCAGCAGCTTAGATCAGTCCTATAATTCACCCCTCCACTTT.

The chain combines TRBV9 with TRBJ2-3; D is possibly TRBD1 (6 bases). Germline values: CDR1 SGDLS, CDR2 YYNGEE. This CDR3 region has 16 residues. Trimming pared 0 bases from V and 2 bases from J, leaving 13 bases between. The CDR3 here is CASSVDGGHLTDTQYF. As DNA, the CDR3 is TGTGCCAGCAGCGTAGATGGGGGACACCTCACAGATACGCAGTATTTT.

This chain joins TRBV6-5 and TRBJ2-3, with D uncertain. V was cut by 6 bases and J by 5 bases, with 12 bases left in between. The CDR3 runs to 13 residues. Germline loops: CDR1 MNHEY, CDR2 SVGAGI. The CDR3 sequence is CASSPPVVDTQYF. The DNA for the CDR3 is TGTGCCAGCAGCCCCCCTGTTGTAGATACGCAGTATTTT.

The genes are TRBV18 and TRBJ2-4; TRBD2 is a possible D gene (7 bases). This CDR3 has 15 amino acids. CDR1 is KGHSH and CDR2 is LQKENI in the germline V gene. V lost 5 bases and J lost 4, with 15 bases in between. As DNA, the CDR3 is TGTGCCAGCTCAGTGGTTGCGGGGGCTAAAAACATTCAGTACTTC. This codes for CASSVVAGAKNIQYF.

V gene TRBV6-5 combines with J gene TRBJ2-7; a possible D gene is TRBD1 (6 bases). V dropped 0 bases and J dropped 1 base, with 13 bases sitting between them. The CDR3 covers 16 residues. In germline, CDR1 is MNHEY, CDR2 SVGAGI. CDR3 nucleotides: TGTGCCAGCAGTTACTCGAAGAACAGGGTGTCCTACGAGCAGTACTTC. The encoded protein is CASSYSKNRVSYEQYF.

The CDR3 spells CASSVGTSGRAVGDTQYF. The CDR3 coding sequence is TGTGCCAGCAGCGTCGGGACTAGCGGGAGGGCCGTAGGAGATACGCAGTATTTT. This chain links TRBV9 with TRBJ2-3; 16 bases agree with TRBD2. The germline V gene has CDR1 SGDLS and CDR2 YYNGEE. CDR3 size: 18 residues. The V segment lost 2 bases and the J segment 5 bases; nucleotides outside the gene matches: 8.

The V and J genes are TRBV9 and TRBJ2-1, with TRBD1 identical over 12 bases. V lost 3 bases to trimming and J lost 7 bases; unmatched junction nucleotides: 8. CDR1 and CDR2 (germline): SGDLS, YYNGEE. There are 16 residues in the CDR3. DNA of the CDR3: TGTGCCAGCAGCGCATCCCGGGACAGGGGGCGGAATGAGCAGTTCTTC. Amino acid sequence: CASSASRDRGRNEQFF.

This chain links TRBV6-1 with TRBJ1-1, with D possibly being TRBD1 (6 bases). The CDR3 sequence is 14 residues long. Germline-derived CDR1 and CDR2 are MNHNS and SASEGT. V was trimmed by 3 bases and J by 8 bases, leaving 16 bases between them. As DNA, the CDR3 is TGTGCCAGCAGTGAGGTGGGGGGGCGGAGGGAAGCTTTCTTT. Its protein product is CASSEVGGRREAFF.

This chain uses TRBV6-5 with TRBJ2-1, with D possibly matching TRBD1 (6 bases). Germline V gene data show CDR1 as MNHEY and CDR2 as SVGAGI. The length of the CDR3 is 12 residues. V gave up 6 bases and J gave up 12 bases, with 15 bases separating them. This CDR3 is CASSRDKDRQFF. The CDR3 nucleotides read TGTGCCAGCAGCCGGGATAAGGACAGGCAGTTCTTC.

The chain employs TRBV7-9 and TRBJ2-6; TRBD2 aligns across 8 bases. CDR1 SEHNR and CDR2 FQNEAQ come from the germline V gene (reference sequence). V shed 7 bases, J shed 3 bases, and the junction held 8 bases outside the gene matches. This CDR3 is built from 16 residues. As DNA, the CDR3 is TGTGCCAGCACCTTTGCGGGAGGTGGTGGGGCCAACGTCCTGACTTTC. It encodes CASTFAGGGGANVLTF.